The 16 T cell receptor beta chains in this list originate from one sample, sequenced in a study of cytomegalovirus exposure and HLA in healthy donors (dated by TCRdb to about 2017). Library prep was done by the immunoSEQ multiplex PCR assay. The multiplex PCR relied on a mix of 60 forward primers for TCR Vbeta segments and 13 reverse primers for TCR Jbeta segments. The immuneACCESS repertoire file appears here via TCRdb, limited to in-frame rearrangements. These files lack a portion of the clones; in checked studies, under half of the deficit traces to unresolved V genes, and the cause of the others is not known. The sample records 97,000 or so clones, roughly 9.4% of which are singletons. The ten most abundant clones make up 5.1% of the sample. Sequencing was carried out using PBMCs. The receptor source for this set is a man in his fifties in good health and CMV-seropositive.

The chain carries TRBV11-1 and TRBJ2-7; tentatively, D is TRBD2 (5 bases). This CDR3 is built from 14 residues. In germline, CDR1 is SGHAT, CDR2 FQDESV (reference sequence). The V gene lost 5 bases and the J gene lost 3 bases, with 14 bases spanning the gap. The CDR3 DNA reads as TGTGCCAGCAGCCAATCGGGGAGATTCTACGAGCAGTACTTC. Protein product: CASSQSGRFYEQYF.

The chain links TRBV11-2 to TRBJ2-3; possible D gene TRBD1, 6 bases. Trimming cost V 4 bases and J 0 bases, with 14 bases left between them. Germline values: CDR1 SGHAT, CDR2 FQNNGV. The CDR3 has 16 residues. The CDR3 nucleotides read TGTGCCAGCAGCTCTCTACAGGGACCTAGCACAGATACGCAGTATTTT. It translates to CASSSLQGPSTDTQYF.

The chain is built from TRBV30 and TRBJ2-7; D unresolved. With 7 bases removed from V and 0 bases from J, the gap between germline ends came to 7 bases. In germline, CDR1 is GTSNPN, CDR2 SVGIG (reference sequence). The CDR3 runs to 11 residues. CDR3 DNA: TGTGCCTTTAAGAGCTCCTACGAGCAGTACTTC. Its translation: CAFKSSYEQYF.

This chain joins TRBV30 and TRBJ2-6, with 7 bases lining up with TRBD1. The CDR3 has 14 residues. Germline values: CDR1 GTSNPN, CDR2 SVGIG (reference sequence). With 8 bases clipped from V and 0 bases from J, the junction kept 4 bases outside the gene matches. CDR3 DNA sequence: TGTGCCGCAACAGGGGCCTCTGGGGCCAACGTCCTGACTTTC. This encodes CAATGASGANVLTF.

This clone was counted only a few times. V gene TRBV4-1 combines with J gene TRBJ1-5; TRBD1 aligns across 8 bases. CDR3 length equals 15 residues. Germline V gene data show CDR1 as MGHRA and CDR2 as YSYEKL. After removal of 1 base from V and 5 bases from J, the junction contained 4 bases not matched to a gene. In DNA form, the CDR3 reads TGCGCCAGCAGCCAAGTCCCGACAGGGGATCAGCCCCAGCATTTT. Its protein product is CASSQVPTGDQPQHF.

There are a few counts of this clone. This CDR3 is also generated by other DNA sequences in the sample. This chain joins TRBV20-1 and TRBJ2-2; no definite D call. Trimming removed 1 base from V and 8 bases from J, with 5 bases in between. CDR1 is DFQATT, CDR2 SNEGSKA, per germline (reference sequence). The CDR3 totals 11 residues. This CDR3 reads CSARGAGELFF. In DNA, the CDR3 is TGCAGTGCTAGAGGAGCGGGGGAGCTGTTTTTT.

The V gene is TRBV10-3, the J gene TRBJ1-1, with a tentative D call TRBD1 (6 bases). CDR1 is ENHRY, CDR2 SYGVKD, per germline. CDR3 length: 12 residues. Trimming took 3 bases from V and 6 from J, leaving 8 bases between them. CDR3 sequence: CAISDKGAEAFF. DNA for the CDR3: TGTGCCATCAGTGATAAGGGGGCTGAAGCTTTCTTT.

V usage is TRBV6-5 and J usage is TRBJ2-1; 8 bases map to TRBD2. This CDR3 is built from 15 residues. After removal of 4 bases from V and 6 bases from J, the junction contained 8 bases not matched to a gene. The V gene's germline CDR1 is MNHEY and CDR2 SVGAGI. The DNA of the CDR3 is TGTGCCAGCAGTTTGAGTAGCGGGAACGTCAATGAGCAGTTCTTC. Its translation is CASSLSSGNVNEQFF.

The J gene is TRBJ1-1, the V gene TRBV5-1; no clear D gene. V shed 1 base and J shed 11 bases, with 18 bases lying between them. CDR3 length equals 14 residues. Germline CDR1 reads SGHRS; CDR2 reads YFSETQ. In DNA, the CDR3 is TGCGCCAGCAGCTTGTCCCTAGGTATCCGAGAGGCTTTCTTT. As protein: CASSLSLGIREAFF.

The table lists this clone with a few counts. This sequence joins TRBV7-2 and TRBJ2-1; 7 bases agree with TRBD1. Trimming removed 4 bases from V and 7 bases from J; junction bases left unmatched: 10. This CDR3 has 15 amino acids. In germline, CDR1 is SGHTA, CDR2 FQGNSA. The CDR3 sequence: CASSSLRGQGNEQFF. The CDR3 DNA follows: TGTGCCAGCAGCTCGCTAAGGGGGCAGGGGAATGAGCAGTTCTTC.

The V and J genes are TRBV6-5 and TRBJ2-7; TRBD2 might be the D (6 bases). Germline V CDR1 and CDR2: MNHEY, SVGAGI. The CDR3 runs to 15 residues. Deletions cut 2 bases from V and 2 bases from J, with 13 bases between. The CDR3 nucleotides read TGTGCCAGCAGTTACCGTAACGGAGGGGCCTACGAGCAGTACTTC. It specifies CASSYRNGGAYEQYF.

This clone turned up a few times. The V call is TRBV4-1, the J call TRBJ1-5; D remains ambiguous. The CDR3 runs to 18 residues. Germline loops: CDR1 MGHRA, CDR2 YSYEKL. V lost 0 bases to trimming and J lost 5 bases, with 20 bases between them. This chain's CDR3 is CASSQEPDYWECDQPQHF. For the CDR3, the DNA is TGCGCCAGCAGCCAAGAACCGGACTACTGGGAGTGTGATCAGCCCCAGCATTTT.

The V and J genes are TRBV7-3 and TRBJ2-1, with D possibly TRBD2 on 6 matching bases. CDR3 length equals 15 residues. The germline V gene encodes CDR1 SGHTA and CDR2 FQGTGA. The V end lost 2 bases, the J end lost 0 bases, and 8 bases lay between the germline ends. Here the CDR3 reads CASSLDGSSYNEQFF. In nucleotides, the CDR3 is TGTGCCAGCAGCTTAGACGGGAGCTCCTACAATGAGCAGTTCTTC.

The sample holds a few counts of this clone. V is TRBV29-1 and J is TRBJ2-7, with D possibly TRBD2 on 6 matching bases. The CDR3 loop spans 13 amino acids. In germline, CDR1 is SQVTM, CDR2 ANQGSEA. Trimming left V 6 bases short and J 5 bases short, with 17 bases between. The CDR3 nucleotides are TGCAGCGTCGGGGACTTAAACAGTGACGAGCAGTACTTC. The encoded protein is CSVGDLNSDEQYF.

This clone has a handful of counts. The rearrangement uses TRBV7-3 and TRBJ1-1, with 10 bases identical to TRBD1. This CDR3 contains 14 residues. Losses at the gene ends were 2 bases for V and 3 bases for J; bases not matched to a gene: 0. Germline values: CDR1 SGHTA, CDR2 FQGTGA. The CDR3 coding sequence is TGTGCCAGCAGCTTAGGGACAGGGGACACTGAAGCTTTCTTT. It is translated as CASSLGTGDTEAFF.

This clone was recorded a few times. This chain uses TRBV6-5 with TRBJ1-2; 8 bases fit TRBD1. The germline gives CDR1 MNHEY, CDR2 SVGAGI. The length of the CDR3 is 15 residues. V gave up 5 bases and J gave up 4 bases; unmatched junction bases: 9. The CDR3 DNA sequence: TGTGCCAGCAGTCAGGACAGGGACAGGATCTATGGCTACACCTTC. Its protein is CASSQDRDRIYGYTF.